This T cell receptor beta chain was observed in a study of T cell responses to AZD1222 COVID-19 vaccine. Trimming pared 1 base from V and 2 bases from J, leaving 6 bases between. The CDR3 loop spans 13 amino acids. The V gene's germline CDR1 is SGHRS and CDR2 YFSETQ. Repertoires were generated with immunoSEQ multiplex PCR, while TCRdb's copy carries only in-frame clones and drops some. The sample carries 100,000 or so clones, 85% to 95% recorded once. As for this clone: The sample has other DNA sequences that encode this CDR3 too.

The source of this sequence is an adult in good health. The chain is built from TRBV5-1 and TRBJ1-1; no firm D call. The sequenced sample was peripheral blood, obtained on day 0 of AZD1222 vaccination. CDR3 amino acids: CASSLNLNTEAFF. Here the CDR3 DNA reads TGCGCCAGCAGCTTGAACCTAAACACTGAAGCTTTCTTT.